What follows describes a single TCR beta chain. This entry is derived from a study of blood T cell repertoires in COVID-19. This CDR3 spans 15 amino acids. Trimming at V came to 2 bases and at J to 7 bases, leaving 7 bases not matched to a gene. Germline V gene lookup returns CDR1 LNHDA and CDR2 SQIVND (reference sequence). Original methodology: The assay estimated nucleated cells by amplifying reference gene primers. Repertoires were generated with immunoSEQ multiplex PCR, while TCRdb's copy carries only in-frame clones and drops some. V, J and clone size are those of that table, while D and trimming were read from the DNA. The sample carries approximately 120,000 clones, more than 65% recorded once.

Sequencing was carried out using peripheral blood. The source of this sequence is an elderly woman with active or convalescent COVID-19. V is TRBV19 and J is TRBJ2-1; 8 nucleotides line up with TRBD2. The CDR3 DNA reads TGTGCCAGTAGTATACAGGGACTAGATTTAAATGAGCAGTTCTTC. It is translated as CASSIQGLDLNEQFF.